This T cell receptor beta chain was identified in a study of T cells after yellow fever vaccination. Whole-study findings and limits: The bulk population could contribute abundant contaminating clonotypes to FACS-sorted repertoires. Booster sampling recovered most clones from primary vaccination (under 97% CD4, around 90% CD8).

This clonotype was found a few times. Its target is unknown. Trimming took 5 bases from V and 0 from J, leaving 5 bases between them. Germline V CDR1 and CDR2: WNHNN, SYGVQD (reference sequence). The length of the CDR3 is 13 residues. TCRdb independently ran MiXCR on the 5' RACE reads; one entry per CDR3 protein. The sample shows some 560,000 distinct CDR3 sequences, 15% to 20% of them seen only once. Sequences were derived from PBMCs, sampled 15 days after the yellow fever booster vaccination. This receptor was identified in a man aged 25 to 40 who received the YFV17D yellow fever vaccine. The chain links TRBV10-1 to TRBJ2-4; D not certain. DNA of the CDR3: TGCGCCAGCAGTTCAGGAGCCAAAAACATTCAGTACTTC. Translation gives CASSSGAKNIQYF.